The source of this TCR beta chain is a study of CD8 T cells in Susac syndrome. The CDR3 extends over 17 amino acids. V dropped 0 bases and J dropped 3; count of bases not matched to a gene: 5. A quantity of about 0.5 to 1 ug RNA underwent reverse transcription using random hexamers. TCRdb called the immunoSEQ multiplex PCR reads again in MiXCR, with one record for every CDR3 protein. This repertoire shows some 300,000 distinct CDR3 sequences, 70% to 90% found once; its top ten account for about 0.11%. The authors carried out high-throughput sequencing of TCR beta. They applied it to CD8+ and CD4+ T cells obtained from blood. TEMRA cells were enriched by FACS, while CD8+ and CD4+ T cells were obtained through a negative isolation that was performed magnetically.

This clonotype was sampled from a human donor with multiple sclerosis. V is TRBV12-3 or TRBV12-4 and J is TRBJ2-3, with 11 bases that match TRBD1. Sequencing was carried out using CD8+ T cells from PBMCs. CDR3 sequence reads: CASSLAQGTGGTDTQYF. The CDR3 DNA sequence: TGTGCCAGCAGTTTAGCTCAAGGGACAGGGGGAACAGATACGCAGTATTTT.